This TCR beta chain emerged from a study of shared clonotypes between healthy human individuals. Looking at the study overall: Donors, aged 18 to 49, were a couple of women and a few men. Study-wide results and caveats: Generally, naive subsets (rather than memory subsets) showed larger estimated richness. Sorted-subset sequencing was shown by rarefaction to be incomplete despite large depth. Sequencing depth was expected to influence donor clonotype sharing.

This clone has just one count. The antigen remains undetermined. The sample holds other DNA sequences that translate to the same CDR3. Method: immunoSEQ multiplex PCR; TCRdb's copy keeps in-frame clones and lacks some. Found here are over a million clones, around three quarters of them singletons; the top ten hold roughly 0.61%. The CDR3 totals 13 residues. Germline CDR1 reads SGHVS; CDR2 reads FNYEAQ. Losses at the gene ends were 5 bases for V and 4 bases for J; bases not matched to a gene: 5. The sequencing input was memory CD4+ T cells from PBMCs. This sample's subset: CD45RA-negative fraction. The clonotype comes from a man younger than 35 in good health. Some clones in this sample may be carry-over from other donors' samples. The chain joins TRBV7-6 to TRBJ2-7; 7 positions agree with TRBD2. CDR3 coding DNA: TGTGCCAGCAGCCCGGTCGGGGGGTACGAGCAGTACTTC. Translated: CASSPVGGYEQYF.